This T cell receptor beta chain is drawn from a study of T cell changes during pregnancy in multiple sclerosis (dated by TCRdb to the late 2010s). Background for the entire study: The study looked at changes in the T cell repertoire across pregnancy in women with multiple sclerosis.

In the germline V gene (reference sequence), CDR1 corresponds to MNHEY and CDR2 to SMNVEV. Clipping removes 8 bases from V and 5 bases from J, with 9 as the unmatched junction base count. From the cysteine up to the phenylalanine, the CDR3 has a length of 15 residues. Only the CDR3 part of the read is kept: 45 bases, read in frame from the first base. With regard to this clone: The antigen it recognizes is unknown. No much larger clonotype is one base removed from it; base qualities were not supplied.

The library was prepared using the immunoSEQ multiplex PCR assay. TCRdb mirrors the immuneACCESS table, restricted to in-frame sequences. Some clones are absent from its copies; in checked studies, under half trace to an unresolved V gene, and the reason for the others is unknown. The table for this sample lists about 36,000 clones; 75% to 90% of them were counted only once. The ten largest clones represent about 10% of the sample. The chain is made from TRBV27 and TRBJ1-4, with 9 bases matching TRBD1. The TCR sequence derives from a female donor with multiple sclerosis, enrolled in a pregnancy study. This sample comprised CD8+ T cells from peripheral blood mononuclear cells, obtained in the third trimester of pregnancy. The DNA sequence is as follows: TGTGCCAGCCGCGACAGGGGGGGAATAAATGAAAAACTGTTTTTT. This sequence encodes CASRDRGGINEKLFF.